The 5 T cell receptor beta chains listed next were all sequenced from one sample in a study of T cell responses to AZD1222 COVID-19 vaccine. Data came from immunoSEQ multiplex PCR; TCRdb stores just in-frame clones and leaves some out. Of about 56,000 clones in the sample, approximately 85% are singletons; the top ten hold about 15%. The sample in question was peripheral blood, obtained on day 0 of AZD1222 vaccination. The source is an adult in good health.

In this sample, this clone is large (0.1 to 1%). The chain joins TRBV24-1 to TRBJ2-1; 12 nucleotides align to TRBD2. The CDR3 length is 16 residues. Germline V lookup: CDR1 KGHDR, CDR2 SFDVKD. Trimming removed 3 bases from V and 8 bases from J; junction bases left unmatched: 7. The CDR3 nucleotides read TGTGCCACCAGTGATCCTAGCGGGGGGGCCTTGGATGAGCAGTTCTTC. Its protein product is CATSDPSGGALDEQFF.

V usage is TRBV5-1 and J usage is TRBJ1-1, with D possibly being TRBD1 (6 bases). Germline V gives CDR1 SGHRS, CDR2 YFSETQ. There are 16 residues in the CDR3. Trimming stripped 4 bases from V and 1 base from J, with 17 bases between. CDR3 residues: CASSPGERQANTEAFF. The CDR3 coding sequence is TGCGCCAGCAGCCCAGGGGAAAGACAAGCGAACACTGAAGCTTTCTTT.

The CDR3 loop is CAWSRGEVTEAFF. The CDR3 bases are TGTGCCTGGAGCCGAGGGGAAGTTACTGAAGCTTTCTTT. The chain is built from TRBV30 and TRBJ1-1; TRBD1 is a possible D gene (5 bases). This CDR3 contains 13 residues. The germline CDR1 and CDR2 sequences are GTSNPN and SVGIG (reference sequence). V shed 3 bases and J shed 5 bases, with 13 bases lying between them.

This clone has a single count. The chain recombines TRBV4-2 with TRBJ2-3, with 8 bases lining up with TRBD2. V lost 0 bases and J lost 2; bases outside the gene matches: 13. Per germline, CDR1 LGHNA and CDR2 YNFKEQ. This CDR3 has 19 residues. The CDR3 region is CASSQDLAGVGGHTDTQYF. In DNA, the CDR3 is TGTGCCAGCAGCCAAGATCTAGCGGGTGTGGGGGGGCACACAGATACGCAGTATTTT.

The V call is TRBV11-1, the J call TRBJ1-6; D ambiguous. Germline V gene lookup returns CDR1 SGHAT and CDR2 FQDESV (reference sequence). The CDR3 is 15 amino acids. Trimming cost V 4 bases and J 0 bases, with 7 bases left between them. The CDR3 region has the DNA TGTGCCAGCAGCTCGGCGGCCTCCTATAATTCACCCCTCCACTTT. This sequence encodes CASSSAASYNSPLHF.